The rows below give T cell receptor beta chains drawn from one sample of a study of cytomegalovirus exposure and HLA in healthy donors. Clones were sequenced by immunoSEQ multiplex PCR, and TCRdb holds only the in-frame ones, with some missing. Among some 150,000 clones, around 85% were seen once, and the ten largest hold 3.5% to 5%. Sample: PBMCs. The receptors derive from a middle-aged man in good health and CMV-seronegative. Each CDR3 is given with its conserved first and last residue. The D gene is left open where the match is weak. A row's size may be missing; if present it is once, few, many or a size class.

.,TRBJ2-1,TRBD2,TRBV29-1,CSVEPPTSGANNEQFF,TGCAGCGTTGAACCTCCTACTAGCGGGGCAAACAATGAGCAGTTCTTC
.,TRBJ1-2,.,TRBV7-2,CASSLGGGYTF,TGTGCCAGCAGCTTGGGGGGTGGCTACACCTTC
.,TRBJ2-7,TRBD1,TRBV30,CAWSLGQTYEQYF,TGTGCCTGGAGTTTGGGACAGACCTACGAGCAGTACTTC
.,TRBJ2-2,.,TRBV25-1,CASSDRYTGELFF,TGTGCCAGCAGTGACAGATACACCGGGGAGCTGTTTTTT
few,TRBJ1-1,.,TRBV19,CASSPGSEAFF,TGTGCCAGTAGCCCCGGTAGTGAAGCTTTCTTT
.,TRBJ1-1,TRBD1,TRBV6-5,CASRPGQDIFEAFF,TGTGCCAGCAGGCCGGGACAGGACATTTTTGAAGCTTTCTTT
.,TRBJ2-7,.,TRBV5-6,CASSPTGQGGYEQYF,TGTGCCAGCAGCCCAACCGGACAGGGAGGGTACGAGCAGTACTTC
.,TRBJ1-3,.,TRBV6-1,CASISHGGGNTIYF,TGTGCCAGCATCTCCCACGGGGGGGGAAACACCATATATTTT
few,TRBJ1-5,.,TRBV2,CASSDPYSNQPQHF,TGTGCCAGCAGTGACCCTTATAGCAATCAGCCCCAGCATTTT
.,TRBJ2-5,TRBD2,TRBV13,CASRRAGEQETQYF,TGTGCCAGCCGCCGAGCGGGGGAACAGGAGACCCAGTACTTC
.,TRBJ1-4,.,TRBV19,CASSITATNEKLFF,TGTGCCAGTAGTATCACTGCAACTAATGAAAAACTGTTTTTT
.,TRBJ2-7,TRBD1,TRBV5-1,CASRDLGGSRYEQYF,TGCGCCAGCAGGGACTTAGGGGGCTCTCGGTACGAGCAGTACTTC
.,TRBJ2-1,.,TRBV5-6,CASSTLGGPYNEQFF,TGTGCCAGCAGCACTTTGGGGGGTCCCTACAATGAGCAGTTCTTC
few,TRBJ1-1,.,TRBV18,CASSPFPQKTARRTEAFF,TGTGCCAGCTCACCATTCCCCCAGAAGACAGCCCGAAGGACTGAAGCTTTCTTT
.,TRBJ1-1,.,TRBV5-4,CASSLWQERNTEAFF,TGTGCCAGCAGCTTGTGGCAGGAACGGAACACTGAAGCTTTCTTT
few,TRBJ2-1,.,TRBV6-5,CASSWFFPGDGEQFF,TGTGCCAGCAGTTGGTTTTTCCCCGGGGATGGTGAGCAGTTCTTC
few,TRBJ1-3,.,TRBV6-5,CASSRTVNSGNTIYF,TGTGCCAGCAGCCGGACTGTTAACTCTGGAAACACCATATATTTT
.,TRBJ1-1,TRBD1,TRBV6-6,CASSYSGQLNTEAFF,TGTGCCAGCAGTTACTCGGGACAGTTGAACACTGAAGCTTTCTTT
.,TRBJ2-5,.,TRBV18,CASSPGGTETQYF,TGTGCCAGCTCACCAGGCGGGACAGAGACCCAGTACTTC
.,TRBJ2-2,TRBD2,TRBV2,CASSVTSGGRGTGELFF,TGTGCCAGCAGTGTTACTAGCGGGGGGCGGGGCACCGGGGAGCTGTTTTTT
few,TRBJ1-1,.,TRBV30,CAGSKRENTEAFF,TGTGCCGGGAGCAAACGGGAGAACACTGAAGCTTTCTTT
.,TRBJ1-1,TRBD1,TRBV30,CAWSVRQGATEAFF,TGTGCCTGGAGTGTAAGACAGGGCGCCACTGAAGCTTTCTTT
.,TRBJ2-1,TRBD2,TRBV5-1,CASSFLSGGENEQFF,TGCGCCAGCAGCTTTCTTAGCGGGGGGGAGAATGAGCAGTTCTTC
.,TRBJ1-2,.,TRBV19,CASTIRGDGYTF,TGTGCCAGCACAATCCGGGGAGATGGCTACACCTTC
.,TRBJ1-1,.,TRBV10-3,CAISEAGTGTLGAFF,TGTGCCATCAGTGAGGCGGGTACAGGGACCCTGGGAGCTTTCTTT
.,TRBJ1-4,TRBD1,TRBV19,CASNPGGRRGATNEKLFF,TGTGCCAGTAACCCAGGGGGTCGCCGAGGAGCAACTAATGAAAAACTGTTTTTT
few,TRBJ2-1,.,TRBV4-1,CASSQRVDEQFF,TGCGCCAGCAGCCAGAGGGTGGATGAGCAGTTCTTC
.,TRBJ2-7,.,TRBV9,CASSPTGDNTPYEQYF,TGTGCCAGCAGCCCTACAGGCGACAATACACCCTACGAGCAGTACTTC
.,TRBJ1-1,.,TRBV2,CASIGVRLNTEAFF,TGTGCCAGCATAGGGGTAAGATTGAACACTGAAGCTTTCTTT
.,TRBJ2-7,.,TRBV5-6,CASSPQGWAYEQYF,TGTGCCAGCAGCCCGCAGGGGTGGGCCTACGAGCAGTACTTC
.,TRBJ2-5,.,TRBV7-3,CASSPRLTQETQYF,TGTGCCAGCAGCCCCCGACTGACCCAAGAGACCCAGTACTTC
.,TRBJ2-2,.,TRBV11-3,CASSPQSGELFF,TGTGCCAGCAGCCCACAGTCGGGGGAGCTGTTTTTT
.,TRBJ2-7,.,TRBV2,CASRSEQYF,TGTGCCAGCAGGAGTGAGCAGTACTTC
.,TRBJ2-7,TRBD2,TRBV25-1,CASTSGGAEQYF,TGTGCCAGCACTAGCGGGGGGGCAGAGCAGTACTTC
.,TRBJ2-7,TRBD2,TRBV28,CASSPPRDGRREQYF,TGTGCCAGCAGTCCCCCCCGGGACGGGAGGAGAGAGCAGTACTTC
.,TRBJ2-7,.,TRBV19,CASSQEQGYEQYF,TGTGCCAGTAGCCAAGAACAGGGATACGAGCAGTACTTC
.,TRBJ2-1,TRBD1,TRBV7-2,CASSPDRASYNEQFF,TGTGCCAGCAGCCCGGACAGGGCCTCCTACAATGAGCAGTTCTTC
.,TRBJ2-1,.,TRBV11-3,CASSLKGRPPRNEQFF,TGTGCCAGCAGCTTAAAAGGGAGGCCGCCCCGGAATGAGCAGTTCTTC
.,TRBJ2-6,TRBD1,TRBV18,CASSSRTGGGSGANVLTF,TGTGCCAGCTCATCTAGGACAGGGGGTGGCTCTGGGGCCAACGTCCTGACTTTC
.,TRBJ2-1,.,TRBV7-9,CASSDTYNEQFF,TGTGCCAGCAGCGACACCTACAATGAGCAGTTCTTC
many,TRBJ1-4,.,TRBV6-4,CASSDSFETRIEKALFF,TGTGCCAGCAGTGACTCGTTCGAGACTCGGATAGAAAAGGCACTGTTTTTT
.,TRBJ2-1,TRBD1,TRBV29-1,CSVSGTEGSNEQFF,TGCAGCGTTTCCGGGACAGAGGGTAGCAATGAGCAGTTCTTC
.,TRBJ1-5,.,TRBV19,CASSSSMNQPQHF,TGTGCCAGTAGTAGCAGTATGAATCAGCCCCAGCATTTT
few,TRBJ2-3,TRBD1,TRBV9,CASSVRDRGPDTQYF,TGTGCCAGCAGCGTACGGGACAGGGGGCCAGATACGCAGTATTTT
.,TRBJ2-3,TRBD2,TRBV4-3,CASSQSWGGGRGADTQYF,TGCGCCAGCAGCCAATCTTGGGGCGGGGGGCGCGGGGCAGATACGCAGTATTTT
.,TRBJ1-2,.,TRBV5-4,CASSPAWDYYGYTF,TGTGCCAGCAGCCCTGCCTGGGACTACTATGGCTACACCTTC
.,TRBJ1-1,.,TRBV10-2,CASSDKNTEAFF,TGCGCCAGCAGCGACAAGAACACTGAAGCTTTCTTT
once,TRBJ1-2,.,TRBV4-2,CASSQDPQGAFTYGYTF,TGTGCCAGCAGCCAAGATCCTCAAGGGGCCTTTACCTATGGCTACACCTTC
.,TRBJ2-5,.,TRBV28,CASSSPQGGETQYF,TGTGCCAGCAGTTCGCCACAGGGTGGGGAGACCCAGTACTTC
.,TRBJ2-7,TRBD1,TRBV2,CASSYSGTASYEQYF,TGTGCCAGCAGTTATTCCGGGACAGCGTCCTACGAGCAGTACTTC
.,TRBJ2-5,.,TRBV29-1,CSDKKGGGQETQYF,TGCAGCGATAAAAAGGGGGGGGGTCAAGAGACCCAGTACTTC
.,TRBJ1-2,.,TRBV5-1,CASSLALGVDGYTF,TGCGCCAGCAGCTTGGCCTTAGGGGTGGACGGCTACACCTTC
few,TRBJ1-1,.,TRBV27,CASSRDMLNTEAFF,TGTGCCAGCAGTCGGGACATGTTGAACACTGAAGCTTTCTTT
.,TRBJ2-5,.,TRBV10-3,CAISQGLQETQYF,TGTGCCATCAGTCAGGGGTTACAAGAGACCCAGTACTTC
.,TRBJ1-5,TRBD1,TRBV10-2,CASSEDRGPGQPQHF,TGCGCCAGCAGTGAGGACAGGGGGCCCGGTCAGCCCCAGCATTTT
once,TRBJ2-5,TRBD2,TRBV7-9,CASSRTSGETQYF,TGTGCCAGCAGCCGGACTAGTGGGGAGACCCAGTACTTC
.,TRBJ2-2,.,TRBV7-2,CASSFYGGELFF,TGTGCCAGCAGCTTTTACGGCGGGGAGCTGTTTTTT
.,TRBJ2-3,.,TRBV2,CASSEISGAVWDTQYF,TGTGCCAGCAGTGAGATTTCAGGGGCAGTATGGGATACGCAGTATTTT
few,TRBJ2-7,.,TRBV5-6,CASFRRGGAYEQYF,TGTGCCAGCTTCCGTAGGGGGGGGGCCTACGAGCAGTACTTC